A selection of T cell receptor beta chains follows, all from one sample in a study of technical replicates of blood from a few donors. Assay used: immunoSEQ multiplex PCR; TCRdb lists only in-frame clones, some missing. The table records approximately 94,000 clones, approximately 95% of them present only once. Sequencing was carried out using T cells isolated from PBMCs. The source is a human donor in good health. Both conserved end residues are part of each CDR3.

v_call	j_call	cdr3_aa
TRBV7-3	TRBJ2-1	CASSGKREGFNEQFF
TRBV10-2	TRBJ2-7	CASSESTGVGNEQYF
TRBV18	TRBJ2-3	CASSPWFSGKDGTDTQYF
TRBV10-3	TRBJ1-2	CAISEAPGNYGYTF
TRBV5-4	TRBJ2-1	CASSSSGRTHNEQFF
TRBV6-5	TRBJ2-7	CASSSSGKIYEQYF
TRBV28	TRBJ2-3	CASSYRVLDTQYF
TRBV11-2	TRBJ2-2	CASSPRTGYTGELFF
TRBV29-1	TRBJ1-2	CSVHSGTGYDYGYTF
TRBV19	TRBJ1-1	CASTHPGYTEAFF
TRBV2	TRBJ2-3	CASIGGNLDTQYF
TRBV27	TRBJ2-1	CASSLYNEQFF
TRBV6-5	TRBJ2-1	CASRYRRESYEQFF
TRBV5-1	TRBJ2-5	CASSLTSGSIQGTQYF
TRBV19	TRBJ1-5	CASSNHGDMDQPQHF
TRBV7-3	TRBJ2-1	CASSLTSLGNEQFF
TRBV6-6	TRBJ2-5	CASAKAGGKETQYF